The 8 T cell receptor beta chains in this list originate from one sample, sequenced in a study of regulatory T cells in long-lasting Graves disease. Noted time point: newly diagnosed GD, antithyroid drugs for less than 3 months. There was RNA extracted from PBMCs, and the TCR library was made from it. Arm-PCR with iRepertoire HTBI primers amplified the CDR3 regions for these TCR beta libraries. TCRdb redid the calling of the multiplex PCR reads with MiXCR, one entry per CDR3 protein. The sample has 350,000 to 500,000 distinct CDR3 sequences, less than 20% seen once. This sample was shared with a second study, whose subject was T cells in Graves' hyperthyroidism and ophthalmopathy.

This material consisted of peripheral blood mononuclear cells (PBMCs), taken at new diagnosis, from a patient treated with antithyroid drugs. The source is a woman aged 18-30 years with Graves disease.

This clonotype was recorded many times. This chain joins TRBV2 and TRBJ2-3; D unclear. Trimming removed 4 bases at V and 3 bases at J, with 5 bases between. The CDR3 spans 12 residues. CDR1 and CDR2 from the germline V gene are SNHLY and FYNNEI. CDR3 loop: CASSAWTDTQYF. CDR3 nucleotides: TGTGCCAGCAGTGCGTGGACAGATACGCAGTATTTT.

This clonotype has ten or more counts. This sequence joins TRBV29-1 and TRBJ2-1; 8 bases map to TRBD2. Germline V gene lookup returns CDR1 SQVTM and CDR2 ANQGSEA. Losses at the gene ends were 4 bases for V and 0 bases for J; bases not matched to a gene: 2. CDR3 length: 14 residues. CDR3 nucleotide sequence: TGCAGCGTTGGGAGCGGGGGCTCCTACAATGAGCAGTTCTTC. Protein: CSVGSGGSYNEQFF.

A few counts support this clonotype. V and J are TRBV6-1 and TRBJ2-2; D is perhaps TRBD1 (5 bases). Germline lookup yields CDR1 MNHNS and CDR2 SASEGT. The CDR3 has 15 amino acids. V shed 3 bases and J shed 8 bases, with 16 bases lying between them. The CDR3 DNA reads TGTGCCAGCAGTGAGGTCAGGGTATCATTTGGGGAGCTGTTTTTT. Amino acid sequence: CASSEVRVSFGELFF.

This clonotype has only a few counts. The J gene is TRBJ1-5, the V gene TRBV5-1; weak D call: TRBD1 (5 bases). CDR3 length: 15 amino acids. Trimming cost V 3 bases and J 0 bases, with 10 bases left between them. Germline V gene lookup returns CDR1 SGHRS and CDR2 YFSETQ. CDR3 sequence (DNA): TGCGCCAGCAGCTGGGACGGTGATAGCAATCAGCCCCAGCATTTT. Protein product: CASSWDGDSNQPQHF.

This clonotype was counted many times. The genes are TRBV6-2 or TRBV6-3 and TRBJ2-5, with unresolved D. CDR3 length: 14 amino acids. V was clipped by 0 bases and J by 5 bases, with 10 bases between them. CDR1 is MNHEY, CDR2 SVGEGT, per germline. Here the CDR3 reads CASSYSNGPETQYF. DNA for the CDR3: TGTGCCAGCAGTTACTCGAATGGACCGGAGACCCAGTACTTC.

This clonotype occurred many times. The J gene is TRBJ2-7, the V gene TRBV20-1; tentative D call: TRBD1 (6 bases). The CDR3 is made up of 16 amino acids. Trimming left V 4 bases short and J 0 bases short, with 19 bases between. CDR1 is DFQATT, CDR2 SNEGSKA, per germline (reference sequence). CDR3 coding DNA: TGCAGTGCTACCCCAATAAGCCGGGACACCTCCTACGAGCAGTACTTC. Translated, it gives CSATPISRDTSYEQYF.

The sample holds many counts of this clonotype. The chain combines TRBV6-2 or TRBV6-3 with TRBJ2-7; 10 bases are a match to TRBD1. This CDR3 contains 15 residues. CDR1 MNHEY and CDR2 SVGEGT come from the germline V gene. Losses at the gene ends were 4 bases for V and 3 bases for J; bases not matched to a gene: 6. The CDR3 here is CASSSSRTGGYEQYF. DNA for the CDR3: TGTGCCAGCAGTTCCTCCCGGACAGGGGGCTACGAGCAGTACTTC.

This clonotype was observed at least ten times. The chain recombines TRBV27 with TRBJ2-1; D might be TRBD1 or TRBD2, each matching 5 bases. The CDR3 runs to 13 residues. Trimming removed 3 bases from V and 9 bases from J, with 12 bases in between. Germline values: CDR1 MNHEY, CDR2 SMNVEV (reference sequence). The CDR3, as DNA: TGTGCCAGCAGTTTTTGGGACGGTAGTGAGCAGTTCTTC. As protein: CASSFWDGSEQFF.